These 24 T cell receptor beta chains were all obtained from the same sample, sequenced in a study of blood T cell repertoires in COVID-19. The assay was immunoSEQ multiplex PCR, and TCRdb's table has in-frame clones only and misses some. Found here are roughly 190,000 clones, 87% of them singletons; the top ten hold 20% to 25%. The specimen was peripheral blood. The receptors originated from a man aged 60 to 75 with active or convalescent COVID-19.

The CDR3 region is CSVTSGQGDYGYTF. Here the CDR3 DNA reads TGCAGCGTTACATCCGGACAAGGGGACTATGGCTACACCTTC. The rearrangement uses TRBV29-1 and TRBJ1-2; the D gene is possibly TRBD1 (5 bases). The ends were cut back, 5 bases at V and 3 bases at J, with 16 bases in the middle. The germline CDR1 and CDR2 sequences are SQVTM and ANQGSEA. The CDR3 totals 14 residues. The complete variable domain, with remaining parts taken from reference TRBV29-1 and TRBJ1-2, reads SAVISQKPSRDICQRGTSLTIQCQVDSQVTMMFWYRQQPGQSLTLIATANQGSEATYESGFVIDKFPISRPNLTFSTLTVSNMSPEDSSIYLCSVTSGQGDYGYTFGSGTRLTVV.

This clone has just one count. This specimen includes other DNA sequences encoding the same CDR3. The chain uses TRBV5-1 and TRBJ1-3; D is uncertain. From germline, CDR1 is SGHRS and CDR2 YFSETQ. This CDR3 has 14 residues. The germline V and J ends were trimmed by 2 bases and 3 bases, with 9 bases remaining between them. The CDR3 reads CASSLSGYGNTIYF. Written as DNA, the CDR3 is TGCGCCAGCAGCTTATCGGGGTATGGAAACACCATATATTTT.

The CDR3 DNA reads as TGTGCCAGCAGTTACTCGACAGGGAAGGAGTACTTC. It yields the protein CASSYSTGKEYF. This sequence joins TRBV6-5 and TRBJ2-7, with 7 nucleotides matching TRBD1. The CDR3 consists of 12 residues. Germline CDR1 is MNHEY and CDR2 is SVGAGI. J was trimmed by 11 bases and V by 0 bases; bases with no gene match: 4.

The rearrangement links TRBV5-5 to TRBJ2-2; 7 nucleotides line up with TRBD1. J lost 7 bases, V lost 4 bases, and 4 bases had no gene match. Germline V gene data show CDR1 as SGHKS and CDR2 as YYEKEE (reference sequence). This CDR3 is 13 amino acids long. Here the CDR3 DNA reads TGTGCCAGCAGCCGGGACAGTGTCGGGGAGCTGTTTTTT. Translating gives CASSRDSVGELFF.

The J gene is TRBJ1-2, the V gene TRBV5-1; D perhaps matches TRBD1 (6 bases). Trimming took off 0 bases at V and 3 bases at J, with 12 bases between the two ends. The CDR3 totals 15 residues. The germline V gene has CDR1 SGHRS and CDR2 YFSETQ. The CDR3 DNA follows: TGCGCCAGCAGCTTGGCCCCCGACAGGTACTATGGCTACACCTTC. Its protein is CASSLAPDRYYGYTF. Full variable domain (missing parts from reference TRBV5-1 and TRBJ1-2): KAGVTQTPRYLIKTRGQQVTLSCSPISGHRSVSWYQQTPGQGLQFLFEYFSETQRNKGNFPGRFSGRQFSNSRSEMNVSTLELGDSALYLCASSLAPDRYYGYTFGSGTRLTVV.

The CDR3 sequence: CASSVATSGGIYEQYF. DNA of the CDR3: TGTGCCAGCAGCGTAGCGACTAGCGGGGGTATATACGAGCAGTACTTC. The chain is built from TRBV9 and TRBJ2-7; 12 bases align to TRBD2. Germline CDR1 SGDLS, CDR2 YYNGEE. Unmatched junction bases numbered 5, after V lost 0 bases and J lost 4 bases. The CDR3 extends over 16 amino acids. Filled out from reference TRBV9 and TRBJ2-7, the complete variable domain reads DSGVTQTPKHLITATGQRVTLRCSPRSGDLSVYWYQQSLDQGLQFLIQYYNGEERAKGNILERFSAQQFPDLHSELNLSSLELGDSALYFCASSVATSGGIYEQYFGPGTRLTVT.

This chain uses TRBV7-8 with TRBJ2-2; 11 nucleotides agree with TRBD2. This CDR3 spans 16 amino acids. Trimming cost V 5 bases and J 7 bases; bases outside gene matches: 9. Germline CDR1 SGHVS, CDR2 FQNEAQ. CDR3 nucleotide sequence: TGTGCCAGCAGCATTAGCGGGGGGGCTAGGAACGGGGAGCTGTTTTTT. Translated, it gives CASSISGGARNGELFF.

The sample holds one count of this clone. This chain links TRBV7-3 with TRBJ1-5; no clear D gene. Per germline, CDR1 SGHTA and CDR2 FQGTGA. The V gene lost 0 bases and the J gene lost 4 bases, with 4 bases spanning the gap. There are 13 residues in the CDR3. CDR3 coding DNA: TGTGCCAGCAGCTTAACGTTAAATCAGCCCCAGCATTTT. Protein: CASSLTLNQPQHF.

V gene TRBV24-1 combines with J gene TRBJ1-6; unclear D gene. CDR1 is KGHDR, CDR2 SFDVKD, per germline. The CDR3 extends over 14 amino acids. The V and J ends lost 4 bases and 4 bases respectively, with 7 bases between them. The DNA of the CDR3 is TGTGCCACCAGTGAAGCATCGTATAATTCACCCCTCCACTTT. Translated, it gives CATSEASYNSPLHF.

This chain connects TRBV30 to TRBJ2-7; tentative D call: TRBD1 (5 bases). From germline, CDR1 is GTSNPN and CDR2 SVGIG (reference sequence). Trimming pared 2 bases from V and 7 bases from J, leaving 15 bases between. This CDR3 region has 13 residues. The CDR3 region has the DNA TGTGCCTGGAGTCCGACCAGGGCGAGTGAGCAGTACTTC. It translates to CAWSPTRASEQYF.

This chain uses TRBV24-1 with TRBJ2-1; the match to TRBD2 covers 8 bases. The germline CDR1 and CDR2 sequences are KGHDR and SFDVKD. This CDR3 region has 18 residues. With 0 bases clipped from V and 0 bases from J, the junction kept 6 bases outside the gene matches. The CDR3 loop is CATSDLRGGLSSYNEQFF. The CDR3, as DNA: TGTGCCACCAGTGATTTGCGGGGGGGATTAAGCTCCTACAATGAGCAGTTCTTC.

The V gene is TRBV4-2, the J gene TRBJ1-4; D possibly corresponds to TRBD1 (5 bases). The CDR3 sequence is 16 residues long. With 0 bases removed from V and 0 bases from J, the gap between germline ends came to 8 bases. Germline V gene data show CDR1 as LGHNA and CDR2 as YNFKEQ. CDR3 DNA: TGTGCCAGCAGCCAAGAGGGGCCTTCAACTAATGAAAAACTGTTTTTT. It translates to CASSQEGPSTNEKLFF.

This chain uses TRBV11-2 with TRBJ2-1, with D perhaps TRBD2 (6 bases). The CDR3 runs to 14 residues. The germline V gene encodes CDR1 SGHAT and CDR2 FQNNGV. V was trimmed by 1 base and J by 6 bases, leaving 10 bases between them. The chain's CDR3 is CASSLVGSGNEQFF. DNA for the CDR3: TGTGCCAGCAGCTTAGTTGGTAGCGGCAATGAGCAGTTCTTC.

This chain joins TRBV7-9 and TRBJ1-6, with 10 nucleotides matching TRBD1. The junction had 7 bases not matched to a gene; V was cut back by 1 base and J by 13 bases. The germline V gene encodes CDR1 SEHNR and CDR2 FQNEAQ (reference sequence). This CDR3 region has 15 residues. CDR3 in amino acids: CASSLGRDRGTPLHF. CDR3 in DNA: TGTGCCAGCAGCTTAGGCCGGGACAGGGGTACCCCCCTCCACTTT.

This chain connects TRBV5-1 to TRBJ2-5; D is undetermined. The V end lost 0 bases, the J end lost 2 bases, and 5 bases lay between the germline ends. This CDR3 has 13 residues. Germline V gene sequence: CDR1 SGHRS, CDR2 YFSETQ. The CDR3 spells CASSLGLQETQYF. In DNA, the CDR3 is TGCGCCAGCAGCTTGGGACTGCAAGAGACCCAGTACTTC. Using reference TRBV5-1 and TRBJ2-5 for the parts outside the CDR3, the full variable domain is KAGVTQTPRYLIKTRGQQVTLSCSPISGHRSVSWYQQTPGQGLQFLFEYFSETQRNKGNFPGRFSGRQFSNSRSEMNVSTLELGDSALYLCASSLGLQETQYFGPGTRLLVL.

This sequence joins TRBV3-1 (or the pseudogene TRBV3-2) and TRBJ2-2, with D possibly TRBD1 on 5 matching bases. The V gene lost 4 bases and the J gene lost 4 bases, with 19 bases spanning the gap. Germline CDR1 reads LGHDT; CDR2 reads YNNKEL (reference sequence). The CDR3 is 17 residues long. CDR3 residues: CASSLGQGPMGTGELFF. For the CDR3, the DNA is TGTGCCAGCAGCCTGGGTCAGGGCCCTATGGGCACCGGGGAGCTGTTTTTT.

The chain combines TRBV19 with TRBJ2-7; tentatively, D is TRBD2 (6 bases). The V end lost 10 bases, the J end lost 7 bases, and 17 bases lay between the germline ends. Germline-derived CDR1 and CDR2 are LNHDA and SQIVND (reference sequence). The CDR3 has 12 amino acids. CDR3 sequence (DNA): TGTGCCACCCTCTCCCAGGGAGGAGAGCAGTACTTC. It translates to CATLSQGGEQYF.

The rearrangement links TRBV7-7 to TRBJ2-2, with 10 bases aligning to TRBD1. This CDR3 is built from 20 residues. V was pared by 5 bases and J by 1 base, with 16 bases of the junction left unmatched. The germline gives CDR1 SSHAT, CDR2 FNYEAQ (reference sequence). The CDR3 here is CASSRTRTGGAGMNTGELFF. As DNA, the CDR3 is TGTGCCAGCAGCCGAACCCGGACAGGGGGAGCGGGGATGAACACCGGGGAGCTGTTTTTT.

The CDR3 coding sequence is TGTGCCAGCAGCCCCCCGGGGGGGGATTTTCATGGCTACACCTTC. It yields the protein CASSPPGGDFHGYTF. This chain joins TRBV7-3 and TRBJ1-2, with a weak D call TRBD1 (5 bases). This CDR3 contains 15 residues. Germline CDR1 reads SGHTA; CDR2 reads FQGTGA. The V gene lost 5 bases and the J gene lost 6 bases, with 19 bases spanning the gap.

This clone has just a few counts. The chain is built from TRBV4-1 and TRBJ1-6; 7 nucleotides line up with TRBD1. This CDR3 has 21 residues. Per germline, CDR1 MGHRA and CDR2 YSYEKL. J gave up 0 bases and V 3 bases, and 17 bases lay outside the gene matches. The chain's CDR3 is CASSHYLRNRGFSSYNSPLHF. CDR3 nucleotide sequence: TGCGCCAGCAGCCATTATCTCCGGAACAGGGGCTTTTCCTCCTATAATTCACCCCTCCACTTT.

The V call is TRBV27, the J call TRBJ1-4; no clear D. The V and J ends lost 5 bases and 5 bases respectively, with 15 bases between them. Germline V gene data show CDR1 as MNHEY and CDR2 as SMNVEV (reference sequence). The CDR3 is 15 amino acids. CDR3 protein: CASSPSAWRNEKLFF. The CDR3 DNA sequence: TGTGCCAGCAGTCCAAGCGCGTGGAGGAATGAAAAACTGTTTTTT.

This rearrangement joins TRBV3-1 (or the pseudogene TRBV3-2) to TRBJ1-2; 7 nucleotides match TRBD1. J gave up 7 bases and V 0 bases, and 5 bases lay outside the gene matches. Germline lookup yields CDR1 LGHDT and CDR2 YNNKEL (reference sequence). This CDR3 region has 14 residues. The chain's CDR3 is CASSQDLTGLGYTF. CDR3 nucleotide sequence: TGTGCCAGCAGCCAAGACCTGACAGGGCTTGGCTACACCTTC.

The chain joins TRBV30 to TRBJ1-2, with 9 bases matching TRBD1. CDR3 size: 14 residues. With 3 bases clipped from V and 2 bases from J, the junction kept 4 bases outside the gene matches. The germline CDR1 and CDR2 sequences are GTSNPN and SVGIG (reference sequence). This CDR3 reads CAWRGTGKNYGYTF. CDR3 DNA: TGTGCCTGGAGAGGGACAGGGAAGAACTATGGCTACACCTTC.

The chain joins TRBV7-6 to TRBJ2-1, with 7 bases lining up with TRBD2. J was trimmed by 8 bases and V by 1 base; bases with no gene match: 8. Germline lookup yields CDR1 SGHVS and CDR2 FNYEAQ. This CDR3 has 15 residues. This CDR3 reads CASSLVAQRGDEQFF. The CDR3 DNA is TGTGCCAGCAGCTTAGTCGCCCAGCGGGGTGATGAGCAGTTCTTC. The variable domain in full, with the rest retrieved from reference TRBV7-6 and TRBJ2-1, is GAGVSQSPRYKVTKRGQDVALRCDPISGHVSLYWYRQALGQGPEFLTYFNYEAQQDKSGLPNDRFSAERPEGSISTLTIQRTEQRDSAMYRCASSLVAQRGDEQFFGPGTRLTVL.